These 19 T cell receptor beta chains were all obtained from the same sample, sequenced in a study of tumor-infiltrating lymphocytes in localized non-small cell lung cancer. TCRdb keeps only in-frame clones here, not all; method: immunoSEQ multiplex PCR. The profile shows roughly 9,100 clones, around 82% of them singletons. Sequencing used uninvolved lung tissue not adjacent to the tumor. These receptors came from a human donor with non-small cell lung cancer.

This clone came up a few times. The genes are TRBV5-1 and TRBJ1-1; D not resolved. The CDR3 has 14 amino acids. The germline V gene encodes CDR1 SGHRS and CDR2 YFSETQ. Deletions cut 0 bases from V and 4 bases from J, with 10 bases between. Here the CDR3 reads CASSLAGGSTEAFF. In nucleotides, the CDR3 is TGCGCCAGCAGCTTGGCGGGTGGGAGCACTGAAGCTTTCTTT.

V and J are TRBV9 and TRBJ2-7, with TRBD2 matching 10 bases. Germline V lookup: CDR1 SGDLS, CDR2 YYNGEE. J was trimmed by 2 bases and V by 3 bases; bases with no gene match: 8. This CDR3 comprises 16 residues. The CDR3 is CASSAYSSGGPYEQYF. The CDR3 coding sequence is TGTGCCAGCAGCGCCTACTCTAGCGGGGGTCCCTACGAGCAGTACTTC.

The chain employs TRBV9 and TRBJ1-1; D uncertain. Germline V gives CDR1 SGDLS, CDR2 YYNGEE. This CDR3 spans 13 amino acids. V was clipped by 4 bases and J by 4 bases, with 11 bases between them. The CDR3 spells CASSRGWVTEAFF. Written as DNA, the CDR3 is TGTGCCAGCAGCCGGGGATGGGTCACTGAAGCTTTCTTT.

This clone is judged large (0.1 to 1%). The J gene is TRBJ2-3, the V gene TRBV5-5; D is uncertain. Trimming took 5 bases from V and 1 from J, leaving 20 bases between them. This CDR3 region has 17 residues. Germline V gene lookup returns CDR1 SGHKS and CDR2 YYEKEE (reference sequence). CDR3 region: CASRTVFMWFRTDTQYF. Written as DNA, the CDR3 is TGTGCCAGCAGGACGGTTTTTATGTGGTTCCGCACAGATACGCAGTATTTT.

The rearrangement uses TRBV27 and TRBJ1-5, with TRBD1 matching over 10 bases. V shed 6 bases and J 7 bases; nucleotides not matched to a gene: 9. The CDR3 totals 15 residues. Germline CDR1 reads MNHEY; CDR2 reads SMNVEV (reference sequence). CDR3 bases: TGTGCCAGCAGACCGACAGGGGGCGCGCGGCAGCCCCAGCATTTT. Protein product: CASRPTGGARQPQHF.

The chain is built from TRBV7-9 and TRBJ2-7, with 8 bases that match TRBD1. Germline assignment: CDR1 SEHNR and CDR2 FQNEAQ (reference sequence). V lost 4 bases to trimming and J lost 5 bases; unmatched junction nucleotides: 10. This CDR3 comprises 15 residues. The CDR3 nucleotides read TGTGCCAGCAGCTCGACCGGGACAGGTTCCAACGAGCAGTACTTC. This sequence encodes CASSSTGTGSNEQYF.

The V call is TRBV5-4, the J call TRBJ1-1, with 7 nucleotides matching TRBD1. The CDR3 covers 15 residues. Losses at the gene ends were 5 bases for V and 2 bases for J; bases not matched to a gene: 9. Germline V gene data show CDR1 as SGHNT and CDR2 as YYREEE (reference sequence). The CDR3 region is CASSFFGTANTEAFF. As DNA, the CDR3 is TGTGCCAGCAGTTTCTTTGGGACAGCCAACACTGAAGCTTTCTTT.

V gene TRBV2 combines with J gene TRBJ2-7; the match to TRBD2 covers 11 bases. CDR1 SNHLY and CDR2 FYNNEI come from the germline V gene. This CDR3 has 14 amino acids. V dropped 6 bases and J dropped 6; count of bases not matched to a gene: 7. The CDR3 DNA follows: TGTGCCAGCAGGGGTAGCGGGGGGGGAGGCGAGCAGTACTTC. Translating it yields CASRGSGGGGEQYF. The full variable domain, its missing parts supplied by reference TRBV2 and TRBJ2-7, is EPEVTQTPSHQVTQMGQEVILRCVPISNHLYFYWYRQILGQKVEFLVSFYNNEISEKSEIFDDQFSVERPDGSNFTLKIRSTKLEDSAMYFCASRGSGGGGEQYFGPGTRLTVT.

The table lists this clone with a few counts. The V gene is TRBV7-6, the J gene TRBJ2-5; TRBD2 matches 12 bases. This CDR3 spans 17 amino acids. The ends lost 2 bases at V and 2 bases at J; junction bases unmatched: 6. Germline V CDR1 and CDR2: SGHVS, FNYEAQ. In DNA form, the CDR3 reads TGTGCCAGCAGCTTATTCCTAGCGGGGGGGGCACAAGAGACCCAGTACTTC. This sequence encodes CASSLFLAGGAQETQYF.

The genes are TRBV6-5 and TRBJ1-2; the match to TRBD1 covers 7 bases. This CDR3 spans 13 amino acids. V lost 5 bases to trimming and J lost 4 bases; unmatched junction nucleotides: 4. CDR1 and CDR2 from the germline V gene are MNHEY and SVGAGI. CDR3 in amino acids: CASSQPGGYGYTF. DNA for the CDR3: TGTGCCAGCAGTCAGCCAGGGGGCTATGGCTACACCTTC.

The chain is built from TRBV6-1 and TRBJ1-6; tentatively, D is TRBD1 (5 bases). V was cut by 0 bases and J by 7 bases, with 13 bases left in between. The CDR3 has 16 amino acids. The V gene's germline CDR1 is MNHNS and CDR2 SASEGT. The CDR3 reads CASSEAGQGLNSPLHF. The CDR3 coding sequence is TGTGCCAGCAGTGAAGCAGGCCAGGGATTGAATTCACCCCTCCACTTT.

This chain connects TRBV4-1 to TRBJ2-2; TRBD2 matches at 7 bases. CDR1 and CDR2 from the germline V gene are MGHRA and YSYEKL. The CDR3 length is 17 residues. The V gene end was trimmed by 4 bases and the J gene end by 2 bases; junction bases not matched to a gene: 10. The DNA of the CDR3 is TGCGCCAGCAGCCGTGTTGTGGCGGGGGTTAACACCGGGGAGCTGTTTTTT. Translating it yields CASSRVVAGVNTGELFF.

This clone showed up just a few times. In nucleotides, the CDR3 is TGCGCCAGCAGTGAGTCAGCAGAAGGGTATGGCTACACCTTC. Its protein is CASSESAEGYGYTF. The chain joins TRBV10-2 to TRBJ1-2, with D unresolved. CDR3 size: 14 residues. The ends were cut back, 0 bases at V and 5 bases at J, with 10 bases in the middle. Germline CDR1 reads WSHSY; CDR2 reads SAAADI.

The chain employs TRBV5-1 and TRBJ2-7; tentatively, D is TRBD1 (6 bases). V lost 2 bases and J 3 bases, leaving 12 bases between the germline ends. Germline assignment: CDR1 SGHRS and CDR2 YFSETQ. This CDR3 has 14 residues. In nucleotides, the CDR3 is TGCGCCAGCAGCTTCGGGGACACAGGCTACGAGCAGTACTTC. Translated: CASSFGDTGYEQYF. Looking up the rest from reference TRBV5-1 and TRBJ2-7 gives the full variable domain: KAGVTQTPRYLIKTRGQQVTLSCSPISGHRSVSWYQQTPGQGLQFLFEYFSETQRNKGNFPGRFSGRQFSNSRSEMNVSTLELGDSALYLCASSFGDTGYEQYFGPGTRLTVT.

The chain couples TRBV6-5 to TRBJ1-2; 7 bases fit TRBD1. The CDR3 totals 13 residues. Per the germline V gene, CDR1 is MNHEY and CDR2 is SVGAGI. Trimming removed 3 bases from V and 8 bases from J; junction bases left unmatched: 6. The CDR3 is CASSYLTGRGYTF. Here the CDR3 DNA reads TGTGCCAGCAGTTATTTGACAGGGAGAGGCTACACCTTC.

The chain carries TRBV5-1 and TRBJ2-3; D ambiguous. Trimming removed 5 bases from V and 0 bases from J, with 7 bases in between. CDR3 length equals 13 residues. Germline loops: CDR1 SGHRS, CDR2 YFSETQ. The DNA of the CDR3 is TGCGCCAGCAGTCCCACTAGCACAGATACGCAGTATTTT. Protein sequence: CASSPTSTDTQYF. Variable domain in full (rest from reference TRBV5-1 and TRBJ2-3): KAGVTQTPRYLIKTRGQQVTLSCSPISGHRSVSWYQQTPGQGLQFLFEYFSETQRNKGNFPGRFSGRQFSNSRSEMNVSTLELGDSALYLCASSPTSTDTQYFGPGTRLTVL.

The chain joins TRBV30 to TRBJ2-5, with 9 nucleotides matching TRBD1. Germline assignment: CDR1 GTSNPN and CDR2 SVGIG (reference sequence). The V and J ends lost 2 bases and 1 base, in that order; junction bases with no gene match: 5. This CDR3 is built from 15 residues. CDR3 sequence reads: CAWSPDRGLQETQYF. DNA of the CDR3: TGTGCCTGGAGTCCGGACAGGGGCCTCCAAGAGACCCAGTACTTC. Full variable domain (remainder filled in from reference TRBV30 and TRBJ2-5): SQTIHQWPATLVQPVGSPLSLECTVEGTSNPNLYWYRQAAGRGLQLLFYSVGIGQISSEVPQNLSASRPQDRQFILSSKKLLLSDSGFYLCAWSPDRGLQETQYFGPGTRLLVL.

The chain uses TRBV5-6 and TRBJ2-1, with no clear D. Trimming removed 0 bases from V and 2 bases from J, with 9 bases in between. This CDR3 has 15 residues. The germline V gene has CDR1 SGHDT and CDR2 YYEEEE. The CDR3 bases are TGTGCCAGCAGCTTGGCCCCAAACACCTACAATGAGCAGTTCTTC. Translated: CASSLAPNTYNEQFF. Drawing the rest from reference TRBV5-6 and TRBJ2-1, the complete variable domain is DAGVTQSPTHLIKTRGQQVTLRCSPKSGHDTVSWYQQALGQGPQFIFQYYEEEERQRGNFPDRFSGHQFPNYSSELNVNALLLGDSALYLCASSLAPNTYNEQFFGPGTRLTVL.

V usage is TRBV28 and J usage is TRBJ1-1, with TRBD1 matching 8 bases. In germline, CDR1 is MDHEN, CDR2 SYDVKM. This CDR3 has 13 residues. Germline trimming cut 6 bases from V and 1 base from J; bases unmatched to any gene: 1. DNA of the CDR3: TGTGCCAGCAGGACAGGGGCGAACACTGAAGCTTTCTTT. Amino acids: CASRTGANTEAFF.